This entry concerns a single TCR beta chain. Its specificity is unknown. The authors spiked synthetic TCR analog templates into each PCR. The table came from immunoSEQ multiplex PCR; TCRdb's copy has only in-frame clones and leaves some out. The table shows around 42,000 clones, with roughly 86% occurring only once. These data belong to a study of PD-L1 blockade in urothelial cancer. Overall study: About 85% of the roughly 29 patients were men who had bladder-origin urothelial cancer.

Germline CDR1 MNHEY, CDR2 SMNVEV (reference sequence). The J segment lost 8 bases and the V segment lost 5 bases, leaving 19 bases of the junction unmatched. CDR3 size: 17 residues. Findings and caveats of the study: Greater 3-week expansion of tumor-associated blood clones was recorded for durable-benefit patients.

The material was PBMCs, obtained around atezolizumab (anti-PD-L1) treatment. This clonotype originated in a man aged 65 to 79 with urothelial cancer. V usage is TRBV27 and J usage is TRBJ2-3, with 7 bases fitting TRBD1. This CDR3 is CASSPIRDSGRVSTQYF. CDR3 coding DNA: TGTGCCAGCAGTCCGATTCGGGACAGTGGACGCGTTTCTACGCAGTATTTT.